Below, one T cell receptor (beta chain) is given with its context. CDR1 is MRHNA, CDR2 SNTAGT, per germline. This CDR3 spans 14 amino acids. The ends lost 3 bases at V and 6 bases at J; junction bases unmatched: 3. The data belong to a study of blood T cell repertoires in COVID-19. This study enrolled people aged about 18 to 100 from under 25 US geographic areas. Which cohort a participant joined came from the clinical history participants gave. As processed by the authors: Amplifying reference gene primers gave estimates of nucleated cell counts. The data were produced by immunoSEQ multiplex PCR, yet TCRdb's version contains in-frame clones alone and is incomplete. V, J and clone size derive from that table, while D and trimming were established from the DNA sequence. The sample holds 170,000 or so clones, about 78% seen once.

J is TRBJ2-2 and V is TRBV6-4, with 8 bases identical to TRBD2. The sample consisted of PBMCs or T cells enriched from blood (not recorded which). This clonotype was sampled from a woman in her forties or fifties who had recovered from COVID-19. This CDR3 reads CASSEQAGAGELFF. The CDR3 DNA sequence: TGTGCCAGCAGTGAACAAGCGGGAGCCGGGGAGCTGTTTTTT.